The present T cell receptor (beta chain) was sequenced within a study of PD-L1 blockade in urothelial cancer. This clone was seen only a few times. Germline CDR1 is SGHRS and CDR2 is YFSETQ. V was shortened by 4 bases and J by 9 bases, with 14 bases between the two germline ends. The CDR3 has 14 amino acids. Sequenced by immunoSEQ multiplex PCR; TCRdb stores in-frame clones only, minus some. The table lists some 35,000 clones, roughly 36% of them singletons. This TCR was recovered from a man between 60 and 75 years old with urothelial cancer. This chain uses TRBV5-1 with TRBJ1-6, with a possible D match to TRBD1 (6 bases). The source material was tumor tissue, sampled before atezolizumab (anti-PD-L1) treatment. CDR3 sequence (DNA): TGCGCCAGCAGCCCTGCCAGCAGGGGTTCACCCCTCCACTTT. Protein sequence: CASSPASRGSPLHF.